The rows below give T cell receptor beta chains drawn from one sample of a study of vaccination and CD4 T cells after COVID-19. MiXCR, applied by TCRdb to the PCR reads, yields one record per CDR3 protein. The table shows some 10,000 distinct CDR3 sequences, with roughly a fifth occurring only once. Their cognate antigens are unknown. The sequencing here drew on CD4+ T cells from blood, cultured in vitro, taken after SARS-CoV-2 vaccination. All receptors derive from a human donor who had recovered from COVID-19. Both conserved end residues are part of each CDR3. Fields, in order: D gene, J gene, clone size, V gene, CDR3 DNA, CDR3 protein. A D gene is named only where the DNA matches it firmly. Clone sizes are given selectively: once, few, many, or a class where the clone is expanded.

>NA|TRBJ1-5|medium-sized|TRBV7-8
TGTGCCAGCAGTCTACAGGGTAAGCGTCAGCCCCAGCATTTT
CASSLQGKRQPQHF
>NA|TRBJ1-2|NA|TRBV7-3
TGTGCCAGCAGCTCCGACAGCAATGGGTATGGCTACACCTTC
CASSSDSNGYGYTF
>NA|TRBJ2-1|NA|TRBV4-3
TGCGCCAGCAGCCACGGCCCTCAGGGCTACGGTGAGCAGTTCTTC
CASSHGPQGYGEQFF
>TRBD1|TRBJ2-1|medium-sized|TRBV24-1
TGTGCCACCAGTGATTCCACAGGGGTATGGGAGCAGTTCTTC
CATSDSTGVWEQFF
>TRBD2|TRBJ2-1|few|TRBV28
TGTGCCATCGTAAGTAGCGGGGGGAGCTCCTACAATGAGCAGTTCTTC
CAIVSSGGSSYNEQFF
>NA|TRBJ1-2|few|TRBV4-3
TGCGCCAGCAGCCAAAAGACAGGAAGTTATGGCTACACCTTC
CASSQKTGSYGYTF
>NA|TRBJ1-3|NA|TRBV7-9
TGTGCCAGCAGCTTAGCCCGGGGCGCGAACCGAAACACCATATATTTT
CASSLARGANRNTIYF
>NA|TRBJ2-7|few|TRBV7-6
TGTGCCAGCAGCGGCCGGGAACCAACCTACGAGCAGTACTTC
CASSGREPTYEQYF
>NA|TRBJ1-6|few|TRBV28
TGTGCCAGCAGGTGGTTCGGTGCTAATTCACCCCTCCACTTT
CASRWFGANSPLHF
>NA|TRBJ2-1|NA|TRBV7-2
TGTGCCAGCAGCTTATCTCCGGGAAAGAACAATGAGCAGTTCTTC
CASSLSPGKNNEQFF
>NA|TRBJ1-5|medium-sized|TRBV20-1
TGCAGTGCAACCACAGGGCTTAGCAATCAGCCCCAGCATTTT
CSATTGLSNQPQHF
>TRBD1|TRBJ1-2|few|TRBV5-1
TGCGCCAGCAGCCCACAGGGGAGGGGTGGCTACACCTTC
CASSPQGRGGYTF
>NA|TRBJ2-4|NA|TRBV6-1
TGTGCCAGCAGTCCAAGACCGACAGGACTAGCCAAAAACATTCAGTACTTC
CASSPRPTGLAKNIQYF
>NA|TRBJ2-2|NA|TRBV20-1
TGCAGTGCTCTAGAGATGTGGGGAAAATTGAACACCGGGGAGCTGTTTTTT
CSALEMWGKLNTGELFF
>NA|TRBJ1-5|once|TRBV5-8
TGTGCCAGCAGCTTGGTCCAAGAATATAGCAATCAGCCCCAGCATTTT
CASSLVQEYSNQPQHF
>NA|TRBJ1-2|few|TRBV6-1
TGTGCCAGCTCTGCCCCAGGGAACCTCGAATTCTATGGCTACACCTTC
CASSAPGNLEFYGYTF
>NA|TRBJ1-1|NA|TRBV6-5
TGTGCCAGCAGTTACTCAGGTCAGGGAGACAAAACTGAAGCTTTCTTT
CASSYSGQGDKTEAFF
>NA|TRBJ2-7|NA|TRBV25-1
TGTGCCAGCAGTGAATCCCCAGCCACCTACGAGCAGTACTTC
CASSESPATYEQYF
>NA|TRBJ1-1|few|TRBV2
TGTGCCAGCAGTGACGAGAACACTGAAGCTTTCTTT
CASSDENTEAFF
>TRBD2|TRBJ2-2|NA|TRBV6-2/TRBV6-3
TGTGCCAGCAGTTATGCGACTAGCGGGGGGATGGAGCTGTTTTTT
CASSYATSGGMELFF
>NA|TRBJ1-5|NA|TRBV7-9
TGTGCCAGCAGCGACCGATATCAGCCCCAGCATTTT
CASSDRYQPQHF
>NA|TRBJ2-7|few|TRBV4-3
TGCGCCAGCAGCCAAGACTCCACGGGGTTCTACGAGCAGTACTTC
CASSQDSTGFYEQYF
>NA|TRBJ2-1|NA|TRBV7-2
TGTGCCAGCAGCCCCTCCGTGTCGGAGCAGTTCTTC
CASSPSVSEQFF
>TRBD2|TRBJ2-3|medium-sized|TRBV7-3
TGTGCCAGCAGCTTATCTATGGCGGGAGGGCCTCAAGATACGCAGTATTTT
CASSLSMAGGPQDTQYF
>NA|TRBJ2-7|NA|TRBV11-2
TGTGCCAGCAGCTTATTGGTGGGTCCCTACGAGCAGTACTTC
CASSLLVGPYEQYF
>NA|TRBJ1-2|few|TRBV6-1
TGTGCCAGCAGCCAGATTTCAGGTGGCTACACCTTC
CASSQISGGYTF
>TRBD2|TRBJ2-7|NA|TRBV28
TGTGCCAGCAGCCCCGGCAGCGGGGGGTCCTACGAGCAGTACTTC
CASSPGSGGSYEQYF
>NA|TRBJ1-1|NA|TRBV6-1
TGTGCCAGCAACCTCAGGGACACCGGTTTTGAAGCTTTCTTT
CASNLRDTGFEAFF
>NA|TRBJ2-3|once|TRBV6-2/TRBV6-3
TGTGCCAGCAGTTACCTACTCGGTCGGATCTCTAGCACAGATACGCAGTATTTT
CASSYLLGRISSTDTQYF
>NA|TRBJ1-5|NA|TRBV2
TGTGCCAGCAGTAAACAGGGAGGAGGGCAGCCCCAGCATTTT
CASSKQGGGQPQHF
>NA|TRBJ2-1|once|TRBV6-4
TGTGCCAGCAGAACGGAGGGGGGTGAGCAGTTCTTC
CASRTEGGEQFF
>TRBD2|TRBJ2-7|few|TRBV6-1
TGTGCCAGTAAAACCGGGACTAGCGGATACGAGCAGTACTTC
CASKTGTSGYEQYF
>NA|TRBJ1-2|NA|TRBV7-9
TGTGCCAGCAGCTTATTCGGTGGCTACACCTTC
CASSLFGGYTF
>NA|TRBJ2-3|medium-sized|TRBV7-9
TGTGCCAGCAGCTTTGCGGGGGCGGGGGATACGCAGTATTTT
CASSFAGAGDTQYF
>TRBD2|TRBJ2-4|NA|TRBV19
TGTGCCAGTAGCCCCCGCGGGGGAAACATTCAGTACTTC
CASSPRGGNIQYF
>NA|TRBJ2-7|NA|TRBV5-1
TGCGCCAGCAGCTTAGATGACTACGTGTCCGCATACGAGCAGTACTTC
CASSLDDYVSAYEQYF
>TRBD1|TRBJ1-6|NA|TRBV2
TGTGCCAGCGGGGACAGCCCTAGCTCCTATAATTCACCCCTCCACTTT
CASGDSPSSYNSPLHF
>TRBD1|TRBJ1-5|NA|TRBV19
TGTGCCAGTACCCAGGGGGGGTCAACCCATCAGCCCCAGCATTTT
CASTQGGSTHQPQHF
>NA|TRBJ1-5|NA|TRBV6-1
TGTGCCAGCAGTGAGGTGTTCGTTCAGCCCCAGCATTTT
CASSEVFVQPQHF
>NA|TRBJ2-7|few|TRBV20-1
TGCAGTGCTAGTTCTCGTCTCAAAAACTCCTACGAGCAGTACTTC
CSASSRLKNSYEQYF
>NA|TRBJ1-1|few|TRBV20-1
TGCAGTCCTCGCGGACGGCGGAACACTGAAGCTTTCTTT
CSPRGRRNTEAFF
>NA|TRBJ2-5|few|TRBV27
TGTGCCAGCAGTTTTTGGCAGAACCAAGAGACCCAGTACTTC
CASSFWQNQETQYF
>NA|TRBJ1-6|few|TRBV7-9
TGTGCCAGCAGCACCGACAGTCGTGGTAGCTCCTATAATTCACCCCTCCACTTT
CASSTDSRGSSYNSPLHF
>TRBD2|TRBJ2-7|few|TRBV11-2
TGTGCCAGCAGCCTTCTGCGGGGGGGCGAGCAGTACTTC
CASSLLRGGEQYF
>NA|TRBJ1-5|few|TRBV6-2/TRBV6-3
TGTGCCAGCAGTTACTCGTCCTGGACTCAGCCCCAGCATTTT
CASSYSSWTQPQHF
>NA|TRBJ2-3|NA|TRBV6-2/TRBV6-3
TGTGCCAGCAGTTCGGGACCGATTAGCACAGATACGCAGTATTTT
CASSSGPISTDTQYF
>TRBD2|TRBJ2-3|few|TRBV6-2/TRBV6-3
TGTGCCAGCAGTTACTCGAGGGGCGGGAGATCCACAGATACGCAGTATTTT
CASSYSRGGRSTDTQYF
>TRBD1|TRBJ1-3|NA|TRBV6-4
TGTGCCAGCAGTGGTACAGGGGACTTCTCTGGAAACACCATATATTTT
CASSGTGDFSGNTIYF
>NA|TRBJ1-4|few|TRBV15
TGTGCCACCAGCAGGGCAACCGGGACGGGACGGGAAAAACTGTTTTTT
CATSRATGTGREKLFF
>TRBD1|TRBJ1-5|NA|TRBV28
TGTGCCAGCAGATCAACAGGGGTCAATCAGCCCCAGCATTTT
CASRSTGVNQPQHF